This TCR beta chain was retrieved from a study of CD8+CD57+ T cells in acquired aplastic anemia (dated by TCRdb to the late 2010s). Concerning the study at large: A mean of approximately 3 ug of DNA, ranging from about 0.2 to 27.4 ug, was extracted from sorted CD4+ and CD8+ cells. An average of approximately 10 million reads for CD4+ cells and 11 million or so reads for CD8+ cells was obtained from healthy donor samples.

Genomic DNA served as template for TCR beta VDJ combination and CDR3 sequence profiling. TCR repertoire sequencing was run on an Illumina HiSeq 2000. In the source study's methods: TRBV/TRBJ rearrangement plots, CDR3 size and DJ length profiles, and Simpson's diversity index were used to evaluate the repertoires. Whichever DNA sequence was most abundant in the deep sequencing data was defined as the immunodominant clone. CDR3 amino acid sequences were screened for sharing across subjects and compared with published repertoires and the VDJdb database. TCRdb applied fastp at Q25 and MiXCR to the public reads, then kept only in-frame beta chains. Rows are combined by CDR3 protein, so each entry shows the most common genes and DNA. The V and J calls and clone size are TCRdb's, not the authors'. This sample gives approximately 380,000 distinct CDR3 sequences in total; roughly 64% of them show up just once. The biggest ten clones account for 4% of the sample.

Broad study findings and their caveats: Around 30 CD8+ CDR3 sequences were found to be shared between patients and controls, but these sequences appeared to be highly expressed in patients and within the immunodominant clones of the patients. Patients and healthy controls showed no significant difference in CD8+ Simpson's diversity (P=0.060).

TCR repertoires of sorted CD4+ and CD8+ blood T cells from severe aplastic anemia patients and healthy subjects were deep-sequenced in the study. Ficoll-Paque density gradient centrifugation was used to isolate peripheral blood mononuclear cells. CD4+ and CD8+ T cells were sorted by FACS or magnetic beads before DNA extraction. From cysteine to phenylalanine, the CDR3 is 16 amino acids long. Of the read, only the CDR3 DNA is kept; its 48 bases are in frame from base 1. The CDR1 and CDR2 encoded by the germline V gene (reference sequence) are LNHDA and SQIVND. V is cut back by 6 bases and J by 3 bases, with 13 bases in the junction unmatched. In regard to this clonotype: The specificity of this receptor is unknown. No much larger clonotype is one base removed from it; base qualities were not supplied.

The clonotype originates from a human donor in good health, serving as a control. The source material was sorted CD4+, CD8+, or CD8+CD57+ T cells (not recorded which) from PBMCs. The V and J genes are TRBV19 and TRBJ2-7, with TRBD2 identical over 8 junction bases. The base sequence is TGTGCCAGTAGACTGGCGGGGGGCCACTCGGGCTACGAGCAGTACTTC. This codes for CASRLAGGHSGYEQYF. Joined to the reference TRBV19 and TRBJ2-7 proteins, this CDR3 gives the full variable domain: DGGITQSPKYLFRKEGQNVTLSCEQNLNHDAMYWYRQDPGQGLRLIYYSQIVNDFQKGDIAEGYSVSREKKESFPLTVTSAQKNPTAFYLCASRLAGGHSGYEQYFGPGTRLTVT.